The rows below give T cell receptor beta chains drawn from one sample of a study of response to subunit inactivated influenza vaccine. TCRdb redid the calling of the RT-PCR reads with MiXCR, one entry per CDR3 protein. The table includes about 780,000 distinct CDR3 sequences, about 18% detected once. Sequences were derived from PBMCs from blood, sampled 4 to 6 days after vaccination. The receptors derive from a man between 45 and 60 years old who received an inactivated influenza vaccine. CDR3s include the opening cysteine and the closing phenylalanine or tryptophan.

TRBV10-3	TRBJ2-2	CAISTDSKTSPNVGELFF
TRBV2	TRBJ2-4	CASSYSKSGQGDGAKNIQYF
TRBV30	TRBJ1-1	CACRLGTEAFF
TRBV12-3/TRBV12-4	TRBJ1-4	CASTEDRSNEKLFF
TRBV20-1	TRBJ2-5	CSARAQGSETQYF
TRBV7-3	TRBJ2-1	CASSSWGLAGNNEQFF
TRBV10-3	TRBJ2-7	CAIRGTGGAIEQYF
TRBV5-1	TRBJ2-1	CASSLGPAGASYNEQFF
TRBV6-2/TRBV6-3	TRBJ2-7	CASMLRPLEQYF
TRBV6-1	TRBJ2-2	CASSHRGPHTGELFF
TRBV29-1	TRBJ2-5	CSAPLTSIGPQYF
TRBV4-1	TRBJ2-1	CASSQEVGSREARQFF
TRBV10-1	TRBJ2-1	CASSEGQLPYNEQFF
TRBV20-1	TRBJ2-2	CSARDPGRHWTGELFF
TRBV29-1	TRBJ2-1	CSVVLGSSYNEQFF
TRBV28	TRBJ2-1	CASSLLVLAGVGGNEQFF